A single sample gave rise to the 6 T cell receptor beta chains below, sequenced in a study of control samples from healthy donors and cancer patients. Here immunoSEQ multiplex PCR was the method, and the copy in TCRdb shows in-frame clones only, minus some. The sample lists more than 85,000 clones, approximately 84% occurring once. Material for sequencing was PBMCs. The receptors originated from a man aged 70-80 years with lung cancer.

This chain joins TRBV5-1 and TRBJ2-3; a weak D match, TRBD1 (7 bases). The CDR3 has 17 amino acids. Germline assignment: CDR1 SGHRS and CDR2 YFSETQ. V was shortened by 0 bases and J by 0 bases, with 14 bases between the two germline ends. This CDR3 reads CASSLAPTGTSTDTQYF. Here the CDR3 DNA reads TGCGCCAGCAGCTTGGCACCGACAGGGACTAGCACAGATACGCAGTATTTT.

The genes are TRBV24-1 and TRBJ2-6; D uncertain. Germline assignment: CDR1 KGHDR and CDR2 SFDVKD. Trimming pared 5 bases from V and 2 bases from J, leaving 12 bases between. The CDR3 length is 16 residues. The CDR3 protein is CATSVNQVAGANVLTF. CDR3 in DNA: TGTGCCACCAGTGTGAATCAGGTAGCTGGGGCCAACGTCCTGACTTTC.

This clone appeared a single time. The CDR3 reads CASSLLGYGYTF. CDR3 DNA sequence: TGTGCCAGCAGCTTGCTGGGGTATGGCTACACCTTC. The chain joins TRBV5-4 to TRBJ1-2; D ambiguous. Trimming shortened V by 1 base and J by 5 bases, and 6 bases separated the two germline ends. CDR3 length: 12 residues. Germline V gives CDR1 SGHNT, CDR2 YYREEE (reference sequence).

This chain uses TRBV10-3 with TRBJ1-5; a possible D gene is TRBD1 (6 bases). In germline, CDR1 is ENHRY, CDR2 SYGVKD. The V end lost 0 bases, the J end lost 0 bases, and 15 bases lay between the germline ends. The CDR3 length is 18 residues. CDR3 in DNA: TGTGCCATCAGTGAGTCGTTTCAGGGGAGAGCTAGCAATCAGCCCCAGCATTTT. Amino acids: CAISESFQGRASNQPQHF.

For the CDR3, the DNA is TGTGCCAGAAGAGGGGAGGTCCCAGGGAACTCCTACGAGCAGTACTTC. Amino acids: CARRGEVPGNSYEQYF. The chain joins TRBV5-3 to TRBJ2-7, with D perhaps TRBD2 (6 bases). TRBV5-3 is identified as an open reading frame with a role that is uncertain. The CDR3 is 16 residues long. V lost 5 bases and J lost 0, with 18 bases in between.

V usage is TRBV6-2 or TRBV6-3 and J usage is TRBJ2-1, with 10 bases fitting TRBD1. The germline V gene has CDR1 MNHEY and CDR2 SVGEGT. The CDR3 contains 17 residues. Germline trimming cut 5 bases from V and 5 bases from J; bases unmatched to any gene: 12. DNA for the CDR3: TGTGCCAGCAGTACAAGCCGGGACAGGGGAGCGAACAATGAGCAGTTCTTC. Its translation is CASSTSRDRGANNEQFF.